This TCR beta chain originates from a study of T cells in Graves' hyperthyroidism and ophthalmopathy. Points from the study as a whole: Most expanded thyroid clonotypes above 0.001 also appeared in blood.

RNA transcripts yielded amplified TCR beta CDR3 regions. A first-round RT-PCR of the TCR CDR3 used the HTBI primer set. TCRdb reprocessed the multiplex PCR reads via MiXCR and lists one record per CDR3 protein. The sample has about 380,000 distinct CDR3 sequences, about 13% seen once; the top ten hold less than 25%. Germline lookup yields CDR1 DFQATT and CDR2 SNEGSKA (reference sequence). The CDR3 is 13 amino acids. Trimming removed 5 bases from V and 0 bases from J, with 11 bases in between. Patients aged 18 to 65 had newly diagnosed hyperthyroidism of under 2 months' duration. The study collected blood at first hyperthyroidism diagnosis, before any ophthalmopathy symptoms arose. At least ten counts were recorded for this clonotype. The target antigen is unknown.

Sequencing input: blood. The clonotype was recovered from a man aged 25 to 40 with Graves' hyperthyroidism that later progressed to Graves' ophthalmopathy. The chain is built from TRBV20-1 and TRBJ2-7; no clear D gene. This chain's CDR3 is CSARAPYSYEQYF. The CDR3 DNA sequence: TGCAGTGCTCGGGCCCCTTACTCCTACGAGCAGTACTTC.